This passage covers 29 T cell receptor beta chains from one sample sequenced in a study of OX40 agonist ivuxolimab in advanced cancers. The library was prepared using the immunoSEQ multiplex PCR assay. TCRdb carries this immuneACCESS record with in-frame sequences only. Its versions omit some clonotypes, under half of them owing to an unresolved V gene in the studies checked, with the rest unexplained. This sample is represented by 50,000 to 60,000 clones; roughly four fifths of them were singletons. Together, the top ten hold about 4.7% of the sample. Source: CD4+ or CD8+ T cells sorted from blood, taken in a trial of the OX40 agonist ivuxolimab. The source is an adult with an advanced solid tumor such as melanoma, head and neck, liver or kidney cancer.

Regarding this clone: The same CDR3 is also encoded by other DNA sequences in this sample. This rearrangement joins TRBV9 to TRBJ2-2; tentative D call: TRBD2 (6 bases). The CDR3 runs 15 residues. Germline-derived CDR1 and CDR2 are SGDLS and YYNGEE. The V end was cut by 2 bases, the J end by 1 base, with 9 bases between. The CDR3 sequence: CASSVAGRNTGELFF. CDR3 DNA sequence: TGTGCCAGCAGCGTCGCCGGGAGGAACACCGGGGAGCTGTTTTTT.

The V call is TRBV5-1, the J call TRBJ1-1; D might be TRBD1 (5 bases). Trimming cost V 2 bases and J 2 bases, with 10 bases left between them. The CDR3 sequence is 14 residues long. In germline, CDR1 is SGHRS, CDR2 YFSETQ. The CDR3 here is CASSFRGDNTEAFF. In DNA form, the CDR3 reads TGCGCCAGCAGCTTTCGTGGGGACAACACTGAAGCTTTCTTT.

The gene calls are TRBV27 and TRBJ2-2; 8 bases match TRBD1. The V segment lost 5 bases and the J segment 3 bases; nucleotides outside the gene matches: 2. Germline CDR1 and CDR2: MNHEY and SMNVEV (reference sequence). The CDR3 runs 14 residues. The CDR3 loop reads CASSHRGDTGELFF. In DNA form, the CDR3 reads TGTGCCAGCAGTCACAGGGGGGACACCGGGGAGCTGTTTTTT.

The V gene is TRBV6-6, the J gene TRBJ1-5; no clear D. Between the trimmed V and J ends, which lost 5 bases and 7 bases, there was a span of 12 bases. The CDR3 totals 13 residues. CDR1 and CDR2 (germline): MNHNY, SVGAGI (reference sequence). CDR3 protein: CASSAQQRQPQHF. DNA for the CDR3: TGTGCCAGCAGTGCACAGCAACGCCAGCCCCAGCATTTT.

This clone was counted a single time. The rearrangement uses TRBV7-9 and TRBJ2-2; TRBD1 might be the D (5 bases). The germline gives CDR1 SEHNR, CDR2 FQNEAQ (reference sequence). The V and J ends lost 5 bases and 0 bases respectively, with 10 bases between them. This CDR3 has 15 residues. CDR3 loop: CASSHPDTNTGELFF. CDR3 bases: TGTGCCAGCAGCCACCCGGACACGAACACCGGGGAGCTGTTTTTT. The whole variable domain, filled in from reference TRBV7-9 and TRBJ2-2, reads DTGVSQNPRHKITKRGQNVTFRCDPISEHNRLYWYRQTLGQGPEFLTYFQNEAQLEKSRLLSDRFSAERPKGSFSTLEIQRTEQGDSAMYLCASSHPDTNTGELFFGEGSRLTVL.

The gene calls are TRBV7-6 and TRBJ2-7; 14 nucleotides match TRBD2. V shed 5 bases and J 4 bases; nucleotides not matched to a gene: 7. Germline assignment: CDR1 SGHVS and CDR2 FNYEAQ. The CDR3 is 16 amino acids. The CDR3 coding sequence is TGTGCCAGCAGCGCGCGACTAGCGGGGGGGCTATACGAGCAGTACTTC. Protein product: CASSARLAGGLYEQYF.

V gene TRBV2 combines with J gene TRBJ2-3; 8 nucleotides line up with TRBD2. The CDR3 loop spans 15 amino acids. V dropped 1 base and J dropped 3; count of bases not matched to a gene: 3. Per the germline V gene, CDR1 is SNHLY and CDR2 is FYNNEI. The CDR3 DNA is TGTGCCAGCAGTGAAGAAGCGGGAGTAACAGATACGCAGTATTTT. Translated: CASSEEAGVTDTQYF.

The J gene is TRBJ2-7, the V gene TRBV28, with 7 nucleotides matching TRBD2. The length of the CDR3 is 15 residues. Trimming cost V 1 base and J 0 bases; bases outside gene matches: 3. Germline loops: CDR1 MDHEN, CDR2 SYDVKM. CDR3 sequence reads: CASSLSSGGSYEQYF. The CDR3 DNA reads as TGTGCCAGCAGTTTATCTAGCGGAGGCTCCTACGAGCAGTACTTC. The entire variable domain, with the rest obtained from reference TRBV28 and TRBJ2-7, is as follows: DVKVTQSSRYLVKRTGEKVFLECVQDMDHENMFWYRQDPGLGLRLIYFSYDVKMKEKGDIPEGYSVSREKKERFSLILESASTNQTSMYLCASSLSSGGSYEQYFGPGTRLTVT.

The chain joins TRBV7-9 to TRBJ2-7, with D tentatively TRBD2 (6 bases). Trimming pared 3 bases from V and 2 bases from J, leaving 11 bases between. The CDR3 loop spans 14 amino acids. Germline V gene sequence: CDR1 SEHNR, CDR2 FQNEAQ (reference sequence). Here the CDR3 reads CASSFSGHTYEQYF. The CDR3 nucleotides read TGTGCCAGCAGCTTTAGCGGTCACACCTACGAGCAGTACTTC.

The chain combines TRBV27 with TRBJ1-6; TRBD1 is a possible D gene (6 bases). The V and J ends lost 3 bases and 2 bases respectively, with 8 bases between them. CDR1 and CDR2 from the germline V gene are MNHEY and SMNVEV (reference sequence). This CDR3 region has 15 residues. CDR3 region: CASSLDSPYNSPLHF. Written as DNA, the CDR3 is TGTGCCAGCAGTTTGGACAGCCCCTATAATTCACCCCTCCACTTT.

V and J are TRBV5-6 and TRBJ2-6; 8 bases are a match to TRBD1. V lost 3 bases to trimming and J lost 0 bases; unmatched junction nucleotides: 5. The germline V gene encodes CDR1 SGHDT and CDR2 YYEEEE. This CDR3 is 17 amino acids long. The CDR3 DNA reads as TGTGCCAGCAGCTATCGGACAGGGAGCTCTGGGGCCAACGTCCTGACTTTC. It encodes CASSYRTGSSGANVLTF.

This clone came up a few times. In DNA form, the CDR3 reads TGTGCCAGCAGCTCCCGATGGCAGACGACGAATTCACCCCTCCACTTT. This encodes CASSSRWQTTNSPLHF. The rearrangement joins TRBV7-9 to TRBJ1-6, with D uncertain. The V gene lost 4 bases and the J gene lost 7 bases, with 17 bases spanning the gap. The germline gives CDR1 SEHNR, CDR2 FQNEAQ (reference sequence). The CDR3 is made up of 16 amino acids.

Here the CDR3 reads CAISGGSGELFF. As DNA, the CDR3 is TGTGCCATCAGTGGAGGGTCCGGGGAGCTGTTTTTT. V usage is TRBV10-3 and J usage is TRBJ2-2, with D maybe TRBD2 (5 bases). The CDR3 is made up of 12 amino acids. Germline V CDR1 and CDR2: ENHRY, SYGVKD. Trimming cost V 4 bases and J 6 bases, with 6 bases left between them.

This clone was detected only a few times. The chain is built from TRBV6-1 and TRBJ1-5; 7 bases fit TRBD1. The CDR3 has 14 amino acids. The J segment lost 3 bases and the V segment lost 6 bases, leaving 5 bases of the junction unmatched. Germline values: CDR1 MNHNS, CDR2 SASEGT. The CDR3 spells CASRSTGFNQPQHF. The DNA of the CDR3 is TGTGCCAGCAGATCGACAGGGTTCAATCAGCCCCAGCATTTT.

This rearrangement joins TRBV7-3 to TRBJ2-1, with D maybe TRBD1 (6 bases). The CDR3 runs 16 residues. CDR1 SGHTA and CDR2 FQGTGA come from the germline V gene. Trimming left V 2 bases short and J 7 bases short, with 18 bases between. The DNA of the CDR3 is TGTGCCAGCAGCTTAGCCGTAGGCAGGGGCGGGAATGAGCAGTTCTTC. Translating gives CASSLAVGRGGNEQFF.

The table lists this clone with a few counts. This chain connects TRBV7-3 to TRBJ2-5; 9 nucleotides align to TRBD2. The CDR3 totals 14 residues. J was trimmed by 4 bases and V by 1 base; bases with no gene match: 1. The germline CDR1 and CDR2 sequences are SGHTA and FQGTGA. The CDR3 sequence is CASSLNSGRETQYF. DNA of the CDR3: TGTGCCAGCAGCTTAAATAGCGGGAGAGAGACCCAGTACTTC.

The rearrangement links TRBV5-1 to TRBJ2-5; 7 bases are shared with TRBD2. The CDR3 is 18 amino acids. After removal of 5 bases from V and 1 base from J, the junction contained 17 bases not matched to a gene. CDR1 and CDR2 from the germline V gene are SGHRS and YFSETQ. The CDR3 spells CASSWAPTGGNPQETQYF. The CDR3 DNA reads TGCGCCAGCAGTTGGGCCCCCACGGGAGGCAACCCCCAAGAGACCCAGTACTTC.

This sequence joins TRBV5-6 and TRBJ1-2; D may be TRBD1 (5 bases). The germline CDR1 and CDR2 sequences are SGHDT and YYEEEE. V shed 4 bases and J shed 5 bases, with 24 bases lying between them. The CDR3 has 17 residues. In nucleotides, the CDR3 is TGTGCCAGCAGCGGAAGCGGCAGGCCCACGGGGGGTTATGGCTACACCTTC. Translation: CASSGSGRPTGGYGYTF.

A few counts support this clone. The rearrangement links TRBV6-6 to TRBJ1-2, with D possibly matching TRBD1 (6 bases). CDR1 and CDR2 (germline): MNHNY, SVGAGI (reference sequence). With 6 bases removed from V and 8 bases from J, the gap between germline ends came to 16 bases. This CDR3 region has 13 residues. The chain's CDR3 is CASSKDSQRGYTF. For the CDR3, the DNA is TGTGCCAGCAGCAAGGACAGCCAACGGGGCTACACCTTC.

This chain uses TRBV2 with TRBJ1-6; D remains ambiguous. Trimming took 3 bases from V and 10 from J, leaving 16 bases between them. Germline values: CDR1 SNHLY, CDR2 FYNNEI. The CDR3 spans 15 residues. The CDR3, as DNA: TGTGCCAGCAGTGATTCAGGACCGGGAAGCTCACCCCTCCACTTT. Translating gives CASSDSGPGSSPLHF. The whole variable domain, filled in from reference TRBV2 and TRBJ1-6, reads EPEVTQTPSHQVTQMGQEVILRCVPISNHLYFYWYRQILGQKVEFLVSFYNNEISEKSEIFDDQFSVERPDGSNFTLKIRSTKLEDSAMYFCASSDSGPGSSPLHFGNGTRLTVT.

This chain joins TRBV5-4 and TRBJ2-1, with 9 bases identical to TRBD2. The CDR3 length is 19 residues. Germline V gene sequence: CDR1 SGHNT, CDR2 YYREEE (reference sequence). Germline trimming cut 0 bases from V and 4 bases from J; bases unmatched to any gene: 14. The DNA of the CDR3 is TGTGCCAGCAGCTTGGATGGACTAGCGCGGGGGAGAGGGTACAATGAGCAGTTCTTC. This gives the protein CASSLDGLARGRGYNEQFF.

This clone is a singleton in its sample. This chain joins TRBV7-3 and TRBJ2-5; 8 positions match TRBD2. This CDR3 has 16 amino acids. The J segment lost 5 bases and the V segment lost 1 base, leaving 9 bases of the junction unmatched. Germline loops: CDR1 SGHTA, CDR2 FQGTGA. The CDR3 sequence: CASSLIGTSGRETQYF. The CDR3 nucleotides read TGTGCCAGCAGCTTAATCGGGACTAGTGGTCGGGAGACCCAGTACTTC.

The chain is built from TRBV28 and TRBJ1-4; D is uncertain. The CDR3 runs to 12 residues. V lost 7 bases and J 4 bases, leaving 7 bases between the germline ends. Germline CDR1 reads MDHEN; CDR2 reads SYDVKM. The CDR3 loop is CASNRVNEKLFF. For the CDR3, the DNA is TGTGCCAGCAATCGGGTTAATGAAAAACTGTTTTTT.

J is TRBJ2-3 and V is TRBV9; D might be TRBD2 (5 bases). From germline, CDR1 is SGDLS and CDR2 YYNGEE. V lost 3 bases and J lost 0, with 17 bases in between. This CDR3 contains 17 residues. This CDR3 reads CASSAHAAADSTDTQYF. CDR3 DNA: TGTGCCAGCAGCGCCCACGCAGCGGCAGACAGCACAGATACGCAGTATTTT. Combining the CDR3 with reference TRBV9 and TRBJ2-3 gives the whole variable domain DSGVTQTPKHLITATGQRVTLRCSPRSGDLSVYWYQQSLDQGLQFLIQYYNGEERAKGNILERFSAQQFPDLHSELNLSSLELGDSALYFCASSAHAAADSTDTQYFGPGTRLTVL.

The chain uses TRBV5-6 and TRBJ2-1; D perhaps matches TRBD1 (5 bases). V lost 4 bases and J lost 3, with 17 bases in between. The CDR3 covers 16 residues. Per the germline V gene, CDR1 is SGHDT and CDR2 is YYEEEE. CDR3 DNA sequence: TGTGCCAGCAGCCTGGGCTTTGGACAATACTACAATGAGCAGTTCTTC. As protein: CASSLGFGQYYNEQFF.

The table lists this clone with a count of one. The rearrangement joins TRBV30 to TRBJ2-2, with 8 bases matching TRBD1. CDR1 GTSNPN and CDR2 SVGIG come from the germline V gene (reference sequence). CDR3 length: 15 amino acids. The J segment lost 1 base and the V segment lost 2 bases, leaving 3 bases of the junction unmatched. CDR3 loop: CAWSPDRVNTGELFF. The CDR3 DNA reads as TGTGCCTGGAGTCCGGACAGGGTGAACACCGGGGAGCTGTTTTTT.

V gene TRBV5-6 combines with J gene TRBJ2-1, with TRBD2 identical over 14 bases. Looked up from germline, CDR1 is SGHDT and CDR2 is YYEEEE. The V gene end was trimmed by 5 bases and the J gene end by 6 bases; junction bases not matched to a gene: 7. The CDR3 sequence is 16 residues long. The CDR3 DNA sequence: TGTGCCAGCAGTATGACTAGCGGGGGGGCATTCAATGAGCAGTTCTTC. It is translated as CASSMTSGGAFNEQFF.

The chain carries TRBV6-1 and TRBJ1-1; unclear D gene. This CDR3 is built from 14 residues. V lost 2 bases and J 4 bases, leaving 11 bases between the germline ends. Germline V gene sequence: CDR1 MNHNS, CDR2 SASEGT. CDR3 sequence: CASSELAAGTEAFF. For the CDR3, the DNA is TGTGCCAGCAGTGAATTGGCCGCTGGCACTGAAGCTTTCTTT.

This rearrangement joins TRBV5-1 to TRBJ1-1; D is ambiguous. The CDR3 extends over 17 amino acids. V was shortened by 0 bases and J by 1 base, with 16 bases between the two germline ends. From germline, CDR1 is SGHRS and CDR2 YFSETQ. CDR3 sequence reads: CASSLVFSGMGNTEAFF. In DNA form, the CDR3 reads TGCGCCAGCAGCTTGGTGTTCTCGGGGATGGGGAACACTGAAGCTTTCTTT.